This T cell receptor (beta chain) was sequenced during a study of blood T cell repertoires in COVID-19. Overall study: PBMCs, B-cell-depleted T cells, or T cells provided the cDNA or gDNA that made up the material.

For recovered donors of Cohort 3, there were two negative PCRs, clearance, or symptom resolution. With 5 bases clipped from V and 0 bases from J, the junction kept 1 base outside the gene matches. CDR1 is SGHRS and CDR2 is YFSETQ in the germline V gene. The CDR3 is 14 amino acids. Authors' methods: By means of reference gene primer amplification, nucleated cell counts were estimated. Method: immunoSEQ multiplex PCR; TCRdb's copy keeps in-frame clones and lacks some. The D gene and trimming were derived from the DNA, and the V and J assignments and clone size from that table. The table records over 100,000 clones, over 80% of them present only once.

The chain uses TRBV5-1 and TRBJ2-3; TRBD1 aligns across 9 bases. The sequenced sample consisted of PBMCs or T cells enriched from blood (not recorded which). The receptor comes from a woman in her twenties or thirties who had recovered from COVID-19. In nucleotides, the CDR3 is TGCGCCAGCAGGACAGGGGGTAGCACAGATACGCAGTATTTT. It is translated as CASRTGGSTDTQYF.